A selection of T cell receptor beta chains follows, all from one sample in a study of shared clonotypes between healthy human individuals. TCRdb's copy holds only in-frame clones and misses some; the assay was immunoSEQ multiplex PCR. The sample contains approximately 640,000 clones, roughly 70% of which appear only once. Sequencing input: memory CD4+ T cells sorted from blood. The receptors derive from a woman under 40 in good health. Each CDR3 is given with its conserved first and last residue. A D gene is named only where the DNA matches it firmly. The size of a clone is reported for some rows only, either as once, few or many, or as a class for expanded clones.

>TRBJ1-1|TRBV13|NA|NA
TGTGCCAGCAGCTTAGGGGACCAGGGTTACACTGAAGCTTTCTTT
CASSLGDQGYTEAFF
>TRBJ2-7|TRBV7-8|NA|NA
TGTGCCAGCAGCTTAGGGATAGCCTACGAGCAGTACTTC
CASSLGIAYEQYF
>TRBJ2-2|TRBV28|TRBD1|NA
TGTGCGACAGGGGTTACCGGGGAGCTGTTTTTT
CATGVTGELFF
>TRBJ2-1|TRBV7-2|TRBD2|NA
TGTGCCAGCAGCCAAAGGGGAGGGAGAAATGAGCAGTTCTTC
CASSQRGGRNEQFF
>TRBJ2-1|TRBV4-1|NA|NA
TGCGCCAGCAGCCAAGCACCGAGCGAGGCCTACAATGAGCAGTTCTTC
CASSQAPSEAYNEQFF
>TRBJ2-7|TRBV28|NA|NA
TGTGCCCCTACGAGGCAGGGCCACGAGCAGTACTTC
CAPTRQGHEQYF
>TRBJ1-2|TRBV5-1|NA|NA
TGCGCCAGCAGCTTTGTTGGGGAGACAGTCGATGGCTACACCTTC
CASSFVGETVDGYTF
>TRBJ2-2|TRBV5-1|TRBD2|NA
TGCGCCAGCAGCTTTAGCGGGAGGGCCACCGGGGAGCTGTTTTTT
CASSFSGRATGELFF
>TRBJ1-5|TRBV6-6|TRBD1|few
TGTGCCAGCACTTCTACGACAGGGGGGACCAGGCAGCCCCAGCATTTT
CASTSTTGGTRQPQHF
>TRBJ2-1|TRBV7-8|NA|few
TGTGCCAGCAGCACCGACGGGCAGCGCCACAATGAGCAGTTCTTC
CASSTDGQRHNEQFF
>TRBJ1-1|TRBV28|NA|NA
TGTGCCAGCAGTTTCTTTCTACGGGGACCGAACACTGAAGCTTTCTTT
CASSFFLRGPNTEAFF
>TRBJ1-1|TRBV6-5|TRBD1|once
TGTGCCAGCAGTTACGGACAGGGAGTGGAAGCTTTCTTT
CASSYGQGVEAFF
>TRBJ2-7|TRBV11-2|TRBD2|NA
TGTGCCAGCAGCTTAGTTGGGACTAGCGGGAGCGAGCAGTACTTC
CASSLVGTSGSEQYF
>TRBJ2-2|TRBV5-1|NA|NA
TGCGCCAGCAGCTTGGGTAGCGACAACCTCGGCACCGGGGAGCTGTTTTTT
CASSLGSDNLGTGELFF
>TRBJ1-1|TRBV7-2|NA|NA
TGTGCCAGCAGCTTAGTATCCATCATGAACACTGAAGCTTTCTTT
CASSLVSIMNTEAFF
>TRBJ2-6|TRBV5-1|NA|NA
TGCGCCAGCAGCCAATCGACAGTAAGCTCTGGGGCCAACGTCCTGACTTTC
CASSQSTVSSGANVLTF
>TRBJ2-3|TRBV4-1|NA|once
TGCGCCAGCAGCCCCGGGACGGTTAGCACAGATACGCAGTATTTT
CASSPGTVSTDTQYF
>TRBJ2-3|TRBV18|NA|NA
TGTGCCAGCTCACCTCGGAGTAGCACAGATACGCAGTATTTT
CASSPRSSTDTQYF
>TRBJ2-7|TRBV6-1|NA|NA
TGTGCCAGCAGTTTTGGACAGTCTTTCTACGAGCAGTACTTC
CASSFGQSFYEQYF
>TRBJ2-1|TRBV5-1|NA|NA
TGCGCCAGCAGCTTGGCCATCTTGGGCTCCTACAATGAGCAGTTCTTC
CASSLAILGSYNEQFF
>TRBJ2-5|TRBV7-2|NA|NA
TGTGCCAGCAGCTTACGTCCGGGGGCCTGGGAGACCCAGTACTTC
CASSLRPGAWETQYF
>TRBJ2-2|TRBV2|TRBD2|NA
TGTGCCAGCACTACTCCCGGGACTAGCGGGAGTGACACCGGGGAGCTGTTTTTT
CASTTPGTSGSDTGELFF
>TRBJ2-2|TRBV18|NA|NA
TGTGCCAGCTCTCCGCAGAGCAACACCGGGGAGCTGTTTTTT
CASSPQSNTGELFF
>TRBJ2-7|TRBV2|TRBD1|once
TGTGCCAGCAGTTCCCACAGGGGATCCTACGAGCAGTACTTC
CASSSHRGSYEQYF
>TRBJ2-5|TRBV4-1|TRBD2|NA
TGCGCCAGCAGCCAAGATGCGGGACTAGCGGGAAGGGGGACCCAGTACTTC
CASSQDAGLAGRGTQYF
>TRBJ2-7|TRBV6-1|NA|few
TGTGCCAGCAGAGACGAGCAGTACTTC
CASRDEQYF
>TRBJ2-3|TRBV15|TRBD2|few
TGTGCCATACGGAAACCAGGCGGGAGGAGGGATACGCAGTATTTT
CAIRKPGGRRDTQYF
>TRBJ2-4|TRBV2|TRBD2|NA
TGTGCCAGCAATGGGCTAGCGGGAAACATTCAGTACTTC
CASNGLAGNIQYF
>TRBJ1-1|TRBV29-1|NA|NA
TGCAGCGGAACGGGGAACAGGGAAGCTTTCTTT
CSGTGNREAFF
>TRBJ2-7|TRBV9|NA|many
TGTGCCAGCAGCGTAGACGGCAGGGCAGGCGAGCAGTACTTC
CASSVDGRAGEQYF
>TRBJ2-5|TRBV7-8|NA|NA
TGTGCCAGCAGCTTAGGGGCGACAGAGTCGGTGACCCAGTACTTC
CASSLGATESVTQYF
>TRBJ1-2|TRBV6-1|NA|NA
TGTGCCAGCAGTGAAAGGTCCGCGGTTCGATATGGCTACACCTTC
CASSERSAVRYGYTF
>TRBJ1-1|TRBV5-1|NA|NA
TGCGCCAGCAGCTTATCCTTAAACACTGAAGCTTTCTTT
CASSLSLNTEAFF
>TRBJ1-5|TRBV12-2|NA|NA
TGTGCAAGTCGGTTAGAAGGACTCAGCAATCAGCCCCAGCATTTT
CASRLEGLSNQPQHF
>TRBJ2-7|TRBV5-1|NA|NA
TGCGCCAGCAGCTTGGCTCCCGGGTTAAACTACGAGCAGTACTTC
CASSLAPGLNYEQYF
>TRBJ1-2|TRBV6-1|NA|NA
TGTGCCAGCAGTGATTTAAGTTGGGGGACGCCCAGGTATGGCTACACCTTC
CASSDLSWGTPRYGYTF
>TRBJ2-5|TRBV10-1|NA|few
TGCGCCAGCAGTGAAAGTCTCCAAGAGACCCAGTACTTC
CASSESLQETQYF
>TRBJ2-1|TRBV5-1|TRBD2|NA
TGCGCCAGCAGCTTGGGAGGCGGGAGTTACAATGAGCAGTTCTTC
CASSLGGGSYNEQFF
>TRBJ2-1|TRBV7-3|NA|NA
TGTGCCAGCAGCCCGGTGAACGACGGCAATGAGCAGTTCTTC
CASSPVNDGNEQFF